This T cell receptor (beta chain) was observed in a study of beta chain features in type 1 diabetes. Notes on the study in general: No resolution was reached here on whether HLA type influences TCRB rearrangement. Possibly, sequencing cDNA over-represented cells that had high TCR expression levels. People with Type 1 diabetes carried modestly yet significantly shorter TCRB CDR3s in all four CD4+ subsets.

The entirety of the isolated RNA underwent reverse transcription, so expressed TCRB transcripts were sequenced. Measured with immunoSEQ multiplex PCR; TCRdb has only the in-frame clones, and not every one. The data show around 650,000 clones, with roughly an eighth seen just once and 0.095% to 0.15% held by the top ten. About this clone: Its specificity is not known.

The authors sorted CD4+ naive, central memory, regulatory and stem cell-like memory cells via CD45RO/CCR7/CD25/CD127/CD95/CD27. Each of the sorted populations had a purity greater than 95%. The receptor's source is a man aged 25-40 years with type 1 diabetes. The sequenced sample was naive CD4+ T cells from blood.

The CDR3 sequence is CAWSDPRGPNEKLFF. The CDR3 coding sequence is TGTGCCTGGAGTGACCCCAGGGGGCCTAATGAAAAACTGTTTTTT. The chain combines TRBV30 with TRBJ1-4; 8 bases agree with TRBD1. With 1 base clipped from V and 3 bases from J, the junction kept 4 bases outside the gene matches. This CDR3 is 15 amino acids long. Germline V CDR1 and CDR2: GTSNPN, SVGIG (reference sequence).